A single sample is the source of the 2 T cell receptor beta chains below, sequenced in a study of shared clonotypes between healthy human individuals. Terminally differentiated effector memory CD45RA+ cells were left out of the naive CD8 fraction, which was CD45RO-negative and positively selected for CCR7. Method: immunoSEQ multiplex PCR; TCRdb's copy keeps in-frame clones and lacks some. The table has over 2,000,000 clones, around 93% seen once; the top ten hold approximately 1.7%. Specimen: naive CD8+ T cells from PBMCs. These receptor sequences come from a man aged 18-30 years in good health. Some clones in this sample may be carry-over from other donors' samples.

V gene TRBV2 combines with J gene TRBJ2-1; 7 bases are shared with TRBD2. This CDR3 has 16 residues. Per the germline V gene, CDR1 is SNHLY and CDR2 is FYNNEI. The V segment lost 4 bases and the J segment 0 bases; nucleotides outside the gene matches: 6. CDR3 sequence (DNA): TGTGCCAGCAGTGTAGCAGCGGGAATCTCCTACAATGAGCAGTTCTTC. Its protein is CASSVAAGISYNEQFF.

The rearrangement uses TRBV27 and TRBJ1-5; tentatively, D is TRBD1 (5 bases). V shed 1 base and J shed 3 bases, with 10 bases lying between them. The CDR3 is 15 residues long. The germline gives CDR1 MNHEY, CDR2 SMNVEV (reference sequence). CDR3 coding DNA: TGTGCCAGCAGTTTATTGGGGGAAAACAATCAGCCCCAGCATTTT. Encoded protein: CASSLLGENNQPQHF.